A selection of T cell receptor beta chains follows, all from one sample in a study of CD8+CD57+ T cells in acquired aplastic anemia. TCRdb re-analysed the reads in MiXCR, keeping a single row per CDR3 protein. The table lists some 220,000 distinct CDR3 sequences, 34% of them singletons. Sequencing was done on a sample of sorted CD4+, CD8+, or CD8+CD57+ T cells (not recorded which) from PBMCs. The receptors here all came from a human donor in good health, serving as a control. Both conserved end residues are part of each CDR3. The D gene is left open where the match is weak. Clone sizes are given selectively: once, few, many, or a class where the clone is expanded.

v_call	d_call	j_call	clone_size	cdr3_nt	cdr3_aa
TRBV5-8	-	TRBJ1-1	few	TGTGCCAGCAGCTTTTATCAGGGTAGCACTGAAGCTTTCTTT	CASSFYQGSTEAFF
TRBV5-6	TRBD1	TRBJ2-2	-	TGTGCCAGCAGCTTGGGACAGGGGCGTCCCACCGGGGAGCTGTTTTTT	CASSLGQGRPTGELFF
TRBV6-1	-	TRBJ2-7	many	TGTGCCAGCAGTTCTTACGACGAGCAGTACTTC	CASSSYDEQYF
TRBV7-2	-	TRBJ2-7	many	TGTGCCAGCAGCTTAGCTACGGGCGCCTACGAGCAGTACTTC	CASSLATGAYEQYF
TRBV29-1	TRBD2	TRBJ2-7	-	TGCAGCGTTACCGGGAGGTTATCCTACGAGCAGTACTTC	CSVTGRLSYEQYF
TRBV20-1	-	TRBJ2-1	-	TGCAGTGCTAGTAACCCGGGACAAAGCTTCGGTGAGCAGTTCTTC	CSASNPGQSFGEQFF
TRBV19	-	TRBJ2-7	many	TGTGCCAGTAGTACTTTCGGGACACCCTCCTACGAGCAGTACTTC	CASSTFGTPSYEQYF
TRBV5-8	-	TRBJ1-6	many	TGTGCCAGCAGCTTGGGCCAGAGAAATTCACCCCTCCACTTT	CASSLGQRNSPLHF
TRBV20-1	TRBD2	TRBJ2-1	many	TGCAGTGGACTAGCGGGAGTGTACAATGAGCAGTTCTTC	CSGLAGVYNEQFF
TRBV10-1	-	TRBJ2-7	many	TGCGCCAGCAGTGAGTCTAATATAAAATACGAGCAGTACTTC	CASSESNIKYEQYF
TRBV10-2	-	TRBJ2-1	-	TGCGCCAGCAGGACGCGCTCCTACAATGAGCAGTTCTTC	CASRTRSYNEQFF
TRBV13	TRBD1	TRBJ2-3	many	TGTGCCAGCAGCTATCCGGACAGGGAGTCCACAGATACGCAGTATTTT	CASSYPDRESTDTQYF
TRBV7-9	-	TRBJ2-3	many	TGTGCCAGCAGCCCGCGTGGTCCAGATACGCAGTATTTT	CASSPRGPDTQYF
TRBV2	-	TRBJ2-7	-	TGTGCCAGCAGCCCGGAGGGGGGCGCCTACGAGCAGTGCTTC	CASSPEGGAYEQCF
TRBV2	-	TRBJ1-3	once	TGTGCCAGCAGTGACCTGGGAAACACCATATATTTT	CASSDLGNTIYF
TRBV5-1	-	TRBJ2-5	few	TGCGCCAGCAGCTTGGGACCAGGTGGGGGAGAGACCCAGTACTTC	CASSLGPGGGETQYF
TRBV4-1	TRBD2	TRBJ2-7	many	TGCGCCAGCAGCCAATTCCCCCGGACTAGGTCCGAGCAGTACTTC	CASSQFPRTRSEQYF
TRBV6-2/TRBV6-3	-	TRBJ2-1	-	TGTGCCACCTTTAGGGCAGCCTCCTACAATGAGCAGTTCTTC	CATFRAASYNEQFF
TRBV15	TRBD2	TRBJ2-1	many	TGTGCCACCAGCAGAGATAGACTAGCGGGATTAAATGAGCAGTTCTTC	CATSRDRLAGLNEQFF
TRBV30	TRBD1	TRBJ1-2	-	TGTGCCTGGAGGGTACAGGGGTTTCGGAGTGGCTACACCTTC	CAWRVQGFRSGYTF
TRBV7-9	-	TRBJ2-7	many	TGTGCCAGCAGCCTTTCTCCCAGCACCTACGAGCAGTACTTC	CASSLSPSTYEQYF
TRBV4-1	-	TRBJ2-1	-	TGCGCCAGCAGCCAAGGCCGGGCTAGCTCCTACAATGAGCAGTTCTTC	CASSQGRASSYNEQFF
TRBV2	-	TRBJ1-2	many	TGTGCCAGCAGTGAAGAGGCCGACTATGGCTACACCTTC	CASSEEADYGYTF
TRBV24-1	-	TRBJ1-1	once	TGTGCCACCTATGACCCCCGGTCAGGGGAGACTGAAGCTTTCTTT	CATYDPRSGETEAFF
TRBV5-6	-	TRBJ1-3	-	TGTGCCAGCAGCTTTTACAGTGGAAACACCATATATTTT	CASSFYSGNTIYF
TRBV5-1	-	TRBJ2-2	-	TGCGCCAGCAGCTTGGACGGGGGTACCGGGGAGCTGTTTTTT	CASSLDGGTGELFF
TRBV4-1	-	TRBJ2-7	many	TGCGCCAGCAGCCAGGGGGTTCTCTACGAGCAGTACTTC	CASSQGVLYEQYF
TRBV19	-	TRBJ2-5	-	TGTGCCAGTAGTATACCGGGGGCTGAGACCCAGTACTTC	CASSIPGAETQYF
TRBV6-1	-	TRBJ2-7	many	TGTGCCAGCTCAACCCGAGGGGGAGGCTACGAGCAGTACTTC	CASSTRGGGYEQYF
TRBV7-2	-	TRBJ1-3	once	TGTGCCAGCAGCTTTCAAACCCCCCAGGGAAACACCATATATTTT	CASSFQTPQGNTIYF
TRBV19	TRBD1	TRBJ2-3	many	TGTGCCAGTAGTGGACAGGGTCCGGTCACAGATACGCAGTATTTT	CASSGQGPVTDTQYF
TRBV15	-	TRBJ2-7	-	TGTGCCACCAGCAGAGGTTGGAGGCAGGGGTCGGACGAGCAGTACTTC	CATSRGWRQGSDEQYF
TRBV25-1	TRBD1	TRBJ1-2	few	TGTGCCAGCAGTGGGGGCCGACAGGGGGCTTATGGCTACACCTTC	CASSGGRQGAYGYTF
TRBV20-1	-	TRBJ1-6	many	TGCAGTGCTAGAATTCAGGGGACATCGAATTCACCCCTCCACTTT	CSARIQGTSNSPLHF
TRBV12-1	-	TRBJ2-6	-	TGTGCCAGCAGCTTCCCCGAGAGGATTAGCGGGAGGGCCTCGGGGGCCAACGTCCTGACTTTC	CASSFPERISGRASGANVLTF
TRBV12-3/TRBV12-4	-	TRBJ1-1	many	TGTGCCAGCAGGGACAGAATCGCTTTCTTT	CASRDRIAFF
TRBV2	TRBD2	TRBJ2-5	-	TGTGCCAGCGCCCCTCTAGCGGCCCAAGAGACCCAGTACTTC	CASAPLAAQETQYF
TRBV11-2	-	TRBJ1-4	many	TGTGCCAGCAACAAAGGAGGACTAAGTGGAAAACTGTTTTTT	CASNKGGLSGKLFF
TRBV12-3/TRBV12-4	TRBD1	TRBJ1-2	many	TGTGCCAGCAGCCAGGACAGGGACCTAACCTACACCTTC	CASSQDRDLTYTF
TRBV9	-	TRBJ1-2	-	TGTGCCAGCAGCGTAGGAGGGGCGGACTATGGCTACACCTTC	CASSVGGADYGYTF
TRBV5-1	-	TRBJ2-4	few	TGCGCCAGCAGCCGGGAATCCAAAAACATTCAGTACTTC	CASSRESKNIQYF
TRBV24-1	TRBD1	TRBJ1-1	many	TGTGCCACCAGTGACCGAGCGGTGACAGGGGCCACTGAAGCTTTCTTT	CATSDRAVTGATEAFF
TRBV24-1	TRBD1	TRBJ2-7	many	TGTGCCACCAGTGATCCGGGACAGGGGAGCTACGAGCAGTACTTC	CATSDPGQGSYEQYF
TRBV20-1	-	TRBJ2-7	many	TGCAGTGCTAGAGTACTCCAAAAGTACGAGCAGTACTTC	CSARVLQKYEQYF
TRBV10-2	TRBD2	TRBJ2-2	-	TGCGCCAGCAGTGAGTCCTTGGCGGGGGTAAACACCGGGGAGCTGTTTTTT	CASSESLAGVNTGELFF
TRBV10-3	-	TRBJ1-1	-	TGTGCCATCAGTGAGAGCACTGAAGCTTTCTTT	CAISESTEAFF
TRBV2	TRBD1	TRBJ2-7	many	TGTGCCAGCAGTCTCGGGTGGGGACAGGGGGCGCTCGAGCAGTACTTC	CASSLGWGQGALEQYF
TRBV20-1	TRBD1	TRBJ1-3	-	TGCAGTGCTAGGGCCGGGACAGCTGGAAACACCATATATTTT	CSARAGTAGNTIYF
TRBV5-4	-	TRBJ2-7	many	TGTGCCAGCAGCTTGGATAGAGCCGCCTACGAGCAGTACTTC	CASSLDRAAYEQYF
TRBV24-1	TRBD2	TRBJ2-7	many	TGTGCCACCAGTGATCCTAGACTAGCGTCACGGCAGTACTTC	CATSDPRLASRQYF
TRBV18	-	TRBJ2-7	few	TGTGCCAGCTCAAAGGAGAACGAGCAGTACTTC	CASSKENEQYF